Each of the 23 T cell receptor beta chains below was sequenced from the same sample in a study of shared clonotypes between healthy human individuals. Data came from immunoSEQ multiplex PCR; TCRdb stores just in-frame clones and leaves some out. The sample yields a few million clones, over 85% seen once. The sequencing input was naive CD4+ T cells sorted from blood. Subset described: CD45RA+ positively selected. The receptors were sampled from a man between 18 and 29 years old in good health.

The CDR3 DNA sequence: TGTGCCAGTAGTATAAATGGAGCGTTGAACGAGCAGTACTTC. Translated: CASSINGALNEQYF. The J gene is TRBJ2-7, the V gene TRBV19, with unresolved D. Trimming pared 2 bases from V and 5 bases from J, leaving 13 bases between. This CDR3 comprises 14 residues. The germline gives CDR1 LNHDA, CDR2 SQIVND (reference sequence).

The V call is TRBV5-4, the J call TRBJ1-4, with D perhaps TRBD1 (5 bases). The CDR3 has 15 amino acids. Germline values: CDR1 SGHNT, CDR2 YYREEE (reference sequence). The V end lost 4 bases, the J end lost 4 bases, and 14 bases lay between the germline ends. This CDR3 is CASSRTGTVNEKLFF. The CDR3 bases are TGTGCCAGCAGCCGTACCGGGACCGTTAATGAAAAACTGTTTTTT. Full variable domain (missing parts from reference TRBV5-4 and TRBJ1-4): ETGVTQSPTHLIKTRGQQVTLRCSSQSGHNTVSWYQQALGQGPQFIFQYYREEENGRGNFPPRFSGLQFPNYSSELNVNALELDDSALYLCASSRTGTVNEKLFFGSGTQLSVL.

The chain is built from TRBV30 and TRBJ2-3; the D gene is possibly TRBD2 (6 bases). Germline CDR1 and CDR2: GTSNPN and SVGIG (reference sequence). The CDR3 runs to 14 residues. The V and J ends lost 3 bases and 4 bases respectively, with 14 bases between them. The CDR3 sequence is CAWSLGGAPDTQYF. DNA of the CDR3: TGTGCCTGGAGCCTTGGAGGGGCCCCAGATACGCAGTATTTT.

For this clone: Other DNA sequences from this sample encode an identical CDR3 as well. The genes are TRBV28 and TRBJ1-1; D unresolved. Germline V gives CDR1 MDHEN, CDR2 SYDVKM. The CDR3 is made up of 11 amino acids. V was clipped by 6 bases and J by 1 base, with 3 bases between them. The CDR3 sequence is CASRRNTEAFF. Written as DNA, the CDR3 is TGTGCCAGCAGAAGGAACACTGAAGCTTTCTTT. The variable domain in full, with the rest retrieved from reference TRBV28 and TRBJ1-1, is DVKVTQSSRYLVKRTGEKVFLECVQDMDHENMFWYRQDPGLGLRLIYFSYDVKMKEKGDIPEGYSVSREKKERFSLILESASTNQTSMYLCASRRNTEAFFGQGTRLTVV.

Here the CDR3 reads CARSLGGTSGHYEQYF. Written as DNA, the CDR3 is TGTGCCAGAAGCTTAGGGGGGACTAGCGGGCACTACGAGCAGTACTTC. The chain links TRBV7-5 to TRBJ2-7; TRBD2 was called by the table and not checked on the DNA. TRBV7-5 represents a pseudogene. CDR3 length: 16 amino acids.

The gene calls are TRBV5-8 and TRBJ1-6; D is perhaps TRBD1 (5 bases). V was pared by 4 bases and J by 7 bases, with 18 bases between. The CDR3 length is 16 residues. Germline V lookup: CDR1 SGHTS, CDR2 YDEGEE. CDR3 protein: CASSGMGGSGNSPLHF. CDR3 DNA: TGTGCCAGCAGCGGGATGGGGGGGAGCGGGAATTCACCCCTCCACTTT.

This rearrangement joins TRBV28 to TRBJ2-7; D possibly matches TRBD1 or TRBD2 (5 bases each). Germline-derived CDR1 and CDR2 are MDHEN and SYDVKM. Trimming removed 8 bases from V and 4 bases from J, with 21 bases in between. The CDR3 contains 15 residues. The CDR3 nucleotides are TGTGCCAGCCGGGGCACAGGCCAATTCCAGTACGAGCAGTACTTC. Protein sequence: CASRGTGQFQYEQYF.

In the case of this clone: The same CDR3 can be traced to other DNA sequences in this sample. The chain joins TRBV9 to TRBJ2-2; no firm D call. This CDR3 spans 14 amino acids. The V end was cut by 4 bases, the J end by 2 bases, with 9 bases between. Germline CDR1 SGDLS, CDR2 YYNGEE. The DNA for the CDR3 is TGTGCCAGCAGCATAGGACCCAACACCGGGGAGCTGTTTTTT. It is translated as CASSIGPNTGELFF.

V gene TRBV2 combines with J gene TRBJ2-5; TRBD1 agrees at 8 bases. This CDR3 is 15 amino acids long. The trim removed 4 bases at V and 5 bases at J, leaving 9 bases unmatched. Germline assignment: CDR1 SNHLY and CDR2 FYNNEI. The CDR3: CASSVSQTGAETQYF. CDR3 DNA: TGTGCCAGCAGTGTCTCCCAGACAGGGGCCGAGACCCAGTACTTC.

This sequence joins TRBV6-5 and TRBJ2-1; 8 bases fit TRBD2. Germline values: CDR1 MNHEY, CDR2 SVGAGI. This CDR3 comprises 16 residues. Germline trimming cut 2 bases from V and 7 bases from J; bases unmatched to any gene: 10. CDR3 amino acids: CASSYLGGSGKNEQFF. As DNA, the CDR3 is TGTGCCAGCAGTTACCTGGGTGGTAGCGGGAAGAATGAGCAGTTCTTC.

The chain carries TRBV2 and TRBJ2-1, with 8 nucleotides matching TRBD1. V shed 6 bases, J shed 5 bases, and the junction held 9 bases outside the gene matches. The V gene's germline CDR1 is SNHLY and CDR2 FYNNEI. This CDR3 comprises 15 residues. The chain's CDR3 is CASRATGALHNEQFF. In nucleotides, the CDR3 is TGTGCCAGCAGAGCGACAGGGGCTCTACACAATGAGCAGTTCTTC.

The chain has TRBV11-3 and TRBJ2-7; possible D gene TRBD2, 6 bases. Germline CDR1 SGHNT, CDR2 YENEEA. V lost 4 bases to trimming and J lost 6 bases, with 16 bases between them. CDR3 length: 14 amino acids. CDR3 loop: CASSSGVGKGEQYF. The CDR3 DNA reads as TGTGCCAGCAGCTCGGGAGTCGGGAAGGGCGAGCAGTACTTC.

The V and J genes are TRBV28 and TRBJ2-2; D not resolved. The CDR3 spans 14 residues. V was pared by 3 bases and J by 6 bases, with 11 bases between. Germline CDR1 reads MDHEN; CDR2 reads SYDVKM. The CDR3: CASSLMGVAGELFF. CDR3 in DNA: TGTGCCAGCAGTTTGATGGGTGTAGCCGGGGAGCTGTTTTTT.

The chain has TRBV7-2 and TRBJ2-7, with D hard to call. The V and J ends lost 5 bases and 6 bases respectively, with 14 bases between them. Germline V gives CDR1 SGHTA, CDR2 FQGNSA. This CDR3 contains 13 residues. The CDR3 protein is CASSQPRRSEQYF. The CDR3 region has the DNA TGTGCCAGCAGCCAACCTAGAAGGTCCGAGCAGTACTTC.

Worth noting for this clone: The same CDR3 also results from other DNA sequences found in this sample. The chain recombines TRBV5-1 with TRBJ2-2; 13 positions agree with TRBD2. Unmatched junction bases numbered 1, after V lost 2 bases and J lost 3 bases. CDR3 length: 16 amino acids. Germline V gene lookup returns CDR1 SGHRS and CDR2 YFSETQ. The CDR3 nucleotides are TGCGCCAGCAGCTTTGGACTAGCGGGGGACACCGGGGAGCTGTTTTTT. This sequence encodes CASSFGLAGDTGELFF. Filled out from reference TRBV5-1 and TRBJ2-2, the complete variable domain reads KAGVTQTPRYLIKTRGQQVTLSCSPISGHRSVSWYQQTPGQGLQFLFEYFSETQRNKGNFPGRFSGRQFSNSRSEMNVSTLELGDSALYLCASSFGLAGDTGELFFGEGSRLTVL.

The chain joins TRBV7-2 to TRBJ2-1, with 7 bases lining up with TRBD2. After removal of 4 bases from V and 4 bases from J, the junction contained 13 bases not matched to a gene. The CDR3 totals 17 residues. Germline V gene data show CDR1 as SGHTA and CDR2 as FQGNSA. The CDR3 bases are TGTGCCAGCAGCTCACCCCCCCGGCCTAGCGGATACAATGAGCAGTTCTTC. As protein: CASSSPPRPSGYNEQFF.

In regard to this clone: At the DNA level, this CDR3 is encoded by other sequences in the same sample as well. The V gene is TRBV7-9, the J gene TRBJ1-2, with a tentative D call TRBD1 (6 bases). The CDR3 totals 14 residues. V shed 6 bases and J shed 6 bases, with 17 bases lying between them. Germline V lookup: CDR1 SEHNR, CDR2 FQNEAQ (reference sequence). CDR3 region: CASSPRGGGDGYTF. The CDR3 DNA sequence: TGTGCCAGCAGTCCCCGGGGAGGGGGAGATGGCTACACCTTC.

The CDR3 sequence: CASSWGTSRNEQFF. The CDR3 bases are TGCGCCAGCAGCTGGGGTACTAGTCGGAATGAGCAGTTCTTC. This chain connects TRBV5-1 to TRBJ2-1; the D gene is possibly TRBD2 (5 bases). V was clipped by 3 bases and J by 7 bases, with 14 bases between them. CDR1 and CDR2 from the germline V gene are SGHRS and YFSETQ. The CDR3 runs to 14 residues. Filled out from reference TRBV5-1 and TRBJ2-1, the complete variable domain reads KAGVTQTPRYLIKTRGQQVTLSCSPISGHRSVSWYQQTPGQGLQFLFEYFSETQRNKGNFPGRFSGRQFSNSRSEMNVSTLELGDSALYLCASSWGTSRNEQFFGPGTRLTVL.

CDR3 DNA: TGTGCCAGCTCACCGCGGGAGTCCGGGGAGCTGTTTTTT. Translating gives CASSPRESGELFF. The chain carries TRBV18 and TRBJ2-2, with TRBD2 matching 7 bases. Germline V gene sequence: CDR1 KGHSH, CDR2 LQKENI. Trimming removed 3 bases from V and 6 bases from J; junction bases left unmatched: 1. This CDR3 has 13 amino acids.

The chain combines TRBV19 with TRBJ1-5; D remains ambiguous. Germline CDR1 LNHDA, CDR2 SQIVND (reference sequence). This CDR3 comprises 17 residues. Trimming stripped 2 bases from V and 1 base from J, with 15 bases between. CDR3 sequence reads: CASSIMWTEPSNQPQHF. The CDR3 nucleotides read TGTGCCAGTAGTATAATGTGGACGGAGCCAAGCAATCAGCCCCAGCATTTT.

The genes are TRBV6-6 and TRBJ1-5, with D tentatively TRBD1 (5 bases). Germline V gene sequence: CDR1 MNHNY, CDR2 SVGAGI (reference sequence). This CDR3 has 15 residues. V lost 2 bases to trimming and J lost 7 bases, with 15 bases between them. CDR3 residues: CASSYSRAPGQPQHF. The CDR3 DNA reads TGTGCCAGCAGTTACAGCAGGGCCCCGGGACAGCCCCAGCATTTT.

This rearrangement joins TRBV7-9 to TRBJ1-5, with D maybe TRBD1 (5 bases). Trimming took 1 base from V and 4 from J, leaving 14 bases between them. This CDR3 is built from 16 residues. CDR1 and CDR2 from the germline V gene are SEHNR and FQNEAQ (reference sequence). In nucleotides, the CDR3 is TGTGCCAGCAGCTTAGAGTTTGACAGTCTTAATCAGCCCCAGCATTTT. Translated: CASSLEFDSLNQPQHF.

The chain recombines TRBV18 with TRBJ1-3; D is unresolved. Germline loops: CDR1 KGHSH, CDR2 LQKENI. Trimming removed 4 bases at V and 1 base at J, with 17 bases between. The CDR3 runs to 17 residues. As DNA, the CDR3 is TGTGCCAGCTCACAAGGGTTGCTTTCCCCTTCTGGAAACACCATATATTTT. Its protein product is CASSQGLLSPSGNTIYF.